One TCR beta chain is described in this entry. This record comes from a study of early T cells in non-severe SARS-CoV-2 infection. Attachment of unique molecular identifiers was made to individual cDNA molecules. TCRdb passed the 5' RACE reads through MiXCR, listing each CDR3 protein once. The repertoire has about 69,000 distinct CDR3 sequences, around 15% of them found once; the top ten carry about 14%. Sequencing was done on a sample of whole blood. This clonotype originated in an adult who was a healthcare worker with PCR-confirmed SARS-CoV-2 infection or an uninfected control (not recorded which).

This CDR3 is CASSLASGPGDTQYF. The CDR3 coding sequence is TGTGCCAGCAGCTTAGCGTCGGGTCCAGGAGATACGCAGTATTTT. V usage is TRBV11-1 and J usage is TRBJ2-3; no reliable D call. The CDR3 has 15 amino acids. Germline-derived CDR1 and CDR2 are SGHAT and FQDESV (reference sequence). V dropped 0 bases and J dropped 5 bases, with 12 bases sitting between them. Together with reference TRBV11-1 and TRBJ2-3, the CDR3 gives the full variable domain: EAEVAQSPRYKITEKSQAVAFWCDPISGHATLYWYRQILGQGPELLVQFQDESVVDDSQLPKDRFSAERLKGVDSTLKIQPAELGDSAMYLCASSLASGPGDTQYFGPGTRLTVL.